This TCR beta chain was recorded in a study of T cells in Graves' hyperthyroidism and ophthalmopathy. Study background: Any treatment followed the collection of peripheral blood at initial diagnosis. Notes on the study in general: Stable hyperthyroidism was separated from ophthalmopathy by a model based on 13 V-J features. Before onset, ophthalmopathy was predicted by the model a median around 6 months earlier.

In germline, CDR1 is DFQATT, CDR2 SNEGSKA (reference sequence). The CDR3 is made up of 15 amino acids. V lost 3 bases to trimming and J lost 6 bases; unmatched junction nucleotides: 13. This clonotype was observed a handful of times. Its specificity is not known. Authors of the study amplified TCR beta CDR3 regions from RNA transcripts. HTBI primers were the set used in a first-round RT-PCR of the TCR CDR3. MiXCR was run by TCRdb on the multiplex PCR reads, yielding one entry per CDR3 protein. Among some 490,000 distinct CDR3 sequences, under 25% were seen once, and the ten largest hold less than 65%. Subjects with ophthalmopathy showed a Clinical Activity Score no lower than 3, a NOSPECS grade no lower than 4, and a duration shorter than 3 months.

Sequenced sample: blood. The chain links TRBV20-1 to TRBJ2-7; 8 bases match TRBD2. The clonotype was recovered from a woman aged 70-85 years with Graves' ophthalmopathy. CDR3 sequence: CSARRPGGPSGEQYF. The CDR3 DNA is TGCAGTGCTAGGAGGCCGGGAGGGCCATCGGGCGAGCAGTACTTC.